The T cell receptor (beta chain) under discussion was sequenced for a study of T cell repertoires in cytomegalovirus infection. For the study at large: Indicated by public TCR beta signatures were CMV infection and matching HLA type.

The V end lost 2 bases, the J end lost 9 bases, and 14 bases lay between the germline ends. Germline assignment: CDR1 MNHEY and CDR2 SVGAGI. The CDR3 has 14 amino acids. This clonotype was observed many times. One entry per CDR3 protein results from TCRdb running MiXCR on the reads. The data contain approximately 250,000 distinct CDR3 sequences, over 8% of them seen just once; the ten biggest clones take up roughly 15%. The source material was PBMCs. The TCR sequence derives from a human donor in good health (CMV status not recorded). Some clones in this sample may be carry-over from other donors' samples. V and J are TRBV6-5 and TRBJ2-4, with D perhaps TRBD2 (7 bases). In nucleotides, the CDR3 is TGTGCCAGCAGTTACAGGCGGGGGCGGGGCATTCAGTACTTC. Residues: CASSYRRGRGIQYF.